The 17 T cell receptor beta chains reported below all come from one sample, sequenced in a study of PD-1 blockade in classical Hodgkin lymphoma. Here immunoSEQ multiplex PCR was the method, and the copy in TCRdb shows in-frame clones only, minus some. The table has 25,000 to 35,000 clones, 70% to 80% seen once. No patient escaped relapse after autologous stem cell transplantation, and brentuximab vedotin exposure varied. The source was peripheral blood mononuclear cells (PBMCs), collected before the second cycle of nivolumab. The receptors shown here come from a human donor with classical Hodgkin lymphoma.

V gene TRBV30 combines with J gene TRBJ2-4, with TRBD2 matching 7 bases. This CDR3 region has 11 residues. Germline values: CDR1 GTSNPN, CDR2 SVGIG (reference sequence). V trimming: 5 bases; J trimming: 14 bases; junction bases outside the gene matches: 9. Here the CDR3 reads CAWGAGVSEYF. The CDR3 DNA reads TGTGCCTGGGGCGCGGGGGTTAGCGAGTACTTC.

This rearrangement joins TRBV29-1 to TRBJ2-5; the D is unclear. V lost 3 bases and J 5 bases, leaving 4 bases between the germline ends. The CDR3 is made up of 10 amino acids. Germline CDR1 SQVTM, CDR2 ANQGSEA. This CDR3 is CSVDGETQYF. In DNA, the CDR3 is TGCAGCGTTGACGGGGAGACCCAGTACTTC.

The genes are TRBV5-5 and TRBJ2-5, with 7 bases fitting TRBD1. Trimming took 4 bases from V and 5 from J; bases not matched to a gene: 20. This CDR3 comprises 18 residues. CDR1 and CDR2 from the germline V gene are SGHKS and YYEKEE (reference sequence). The CDR3 sequence: CASSLSRTGVWRGETQYF. CDR3 in DNA: TGTGCCAGCAGCCTTAGTCGAACAGGGGTTTGGCGCGGCGAGACCCAGTACTTC.

CDR3 sequence (DNA): TGTGCCAGCAGTCCGGGACAGACGATGAACACTGAAGCTTTCTTT. Translated: CASSPGQTMNTEAFF. The V gene is TRBV2, the J gene TRBJ1-1, with 7 bases identical to TRBD1. The CDR3 consists of 15 residues. V was pared by 5 bases and J by 0 bases, with 6 bases of the junction left unmatched. CDR1 and CDR2 (germline): SNHLY, FYNNEI.

Only a few counts were recorded for this clone. V is TRBV7-2 and J is TRBJ2-2; 7 bases match TRBD2. Germline CDR1 is SGHTA and CDR2 is FQGNSA. CDR3 length equals 15 residues. V gave up 5 bases and J gave up 4 bases; unmatched junction bases: 7. This CDR3 is CASSPREGRTGELFF. CDR3 coding DNA: TGTGCCAGCAGCCCTAGGGAGGGGCGCACCGGGGAGCTGTTTTTT.

The genes are TRBV7-2 and TRBJ1-6, with D possibly being TRBD1 (5 bases). The CDR3 runs to 16 residues. Per germline, CDR1 SGHTA and CDR2 FQGNSA. V lost 1 base and J lost 6, with 13 bases in between. The CDR3 DNA follows: TGTGCCAGCAGCTTAGGGGGGGGACTGAGTAATTCACCCCTCCACTTT. Its protein product is CASSLGGGLSNSPLHF.

This clone was seen more than once but under ten times. V and J are TRBV9 and TRBJ2-1, with D unclear. Germline CDR1 reads SGDLS; CDR2 reads YYNGEE. This CDR3 spans 14 amino acids. V lost 0 bases to trimming and J lost 4 bases, with 8 bases between them. The chain's CDR3 is CASSVGNEYNEQFF. The DNA of the CDR3 is TGTGCCAGCAGCGTAGGGAATGAGTACAATGAGCAGTTCTTC.

The chain carries TRBV28 and TRBJ2-1; D perhaps matches TRBD2 (6 bases). Germline CDR1 and CDR2: MDHEN and SYDVKM. CDR3 length: 12 residues. Between the trimmed V and J ends, which lost 6 bases and 7 bases, there was a span of 10 bases. The CDR3 is CASSQTRNEQFF. DNA for the CDR3: TGTGCCAGCAGCCAGACTAGGAATGAGCAGTTCTTC.

This clone rates as medium-sized. The chain joins TRBV2 to TRBJ1-4, with D maybe TRBD1 (6 bases). There are 15 residues in the CDR3. CDR1 is SNHLY, CDR2 FYNNEI, per germline. Trimming took off 6 bases at V and 3 bases at J, with 14 bases between the two ends. The CDR3 region is CASRDGQNSNEKLFF. CDR3 nucleotide sequence: TGTGCCAGCAGGGACGGACAGAACTCTAATGAAAAACTGTTTTTT.

CDR3 sequence reads: CASTDDYEQYF. CDR3 coding DNA: TGTGCCAGTACCGACGATTACGAGCAGTACTTC. The gene calls are TRBV19 and TRBJ2-7; D gene unclear. V was shortened by 7 bases and J by 4 bases, with 8 bases between the two germline ends. CDR3 size: 11 residues. CDR1 is LNHDA, CDR2 SQIVND, per germline (reference sequence).

The chain is built from TRBV27 and TRBJ1-5; D gene unclear. This CDR3 region has 13 residues. Trimming removed 6 bases from V and 0 bases from J, with 6 bases in between. Germline values: CDR1 MNHEY, CDR2 SMNVEV (reference sequence). CDR3 protein: CASRPYSNQPQHF. The CDR3 DNA reads TGTGCCAGCAGGCCTTATAGCAATCAGCCCCAGCATTTT.

The V gene is TRBV6-5, the J gene TRBJ2-3; TRBD2 matches 11 bases. This CDR3 spans 16 amino acids. The V gene's germline CDR1 is MNHEY and CDR2 SVGAGI. V was clipped by 0 bases and J by 2 bases; unmatched bases: 1. CDR3: CASSYSSGGDTDTQYF. The CDR3 DNA is TGTGCCAGCAGTTACTCTAGCGGGGGGGACACAGATACGCAGTATTTT.

This chain connects TRBV6-5 to TRBJ2-1; TRBD1 matches 7 bases. The CDR3 is made up of 15 amino acids. The V and J ends lost 0 bases and 3 bases, in that order; junction bases with no gene match: 2. The germline V gene has CDR1 MNHEY and CDR2 SVGAGI. This CDR3 is CASSYSGGRYNEQFF. Written as DNA, the CDR3 is TGTGCCAGCAGTTACTCAGGGGGCCGCTACAATGAGCAGTTCTTC.

V is TRBV27 and J is TRBJ2-7; D is possibly TRBD2 (6 bases). Deletions cut 6 bases from V and 0 bases from J, with 15 bases between. CDR1 and CDR2 (germline): MNHEY, SMNVEV (reference sequence). This CDR3 comprises 15 residues. Here the CDR3 DNA reads TGTGCCAGCAGACCGGGCGGGGAACGCTCCTACGAGCAGTACTTC. This gives the protein CASRPGGERSYEQYF.

V gene TRBV7-2 combines with J gene TRBJ2-7; D is ambiguous. The CDR3 spans 15 residues. V was pared by 1 base and J by 0 bases, with 10 bases between. Per the germline V gene, CDR1 is SGHTA and CDR2 is FQGNSA. CDR3 in amino acids: CASSLGFGYSYEQYF. The CDR3 DNA is TGTGCCAGCAGCTTAGGGTTCGGGTACTCCTACGAGCAGTACTTC.

J is TRBJ2-7 and V is TRBV6-1; TRBD1 matches at 7 bases. The CDR3 loop spans 16 amino acids. CDR1 and CDR2 from the germline V gene are MNHNS and SASEGT. With V trimmed by 4 bases and J by 0 bases, 9 bases remained unmatched. The CDR3: CASSGRTGLSSYEQYF. For the CDR3, the DNA is TGTGCCAGCAGTGGGCGGACAGGTCTAAGCTCCTACGAGCAGTACTTC.

V is TRBV5-6 and J is TRBJ2-5, with D maybe TRBD1 (5 bases). The length of the CDR3 is 15 residues. V shed 1 base and J shed 0 bases, with 10 bases lying between them. Germline V CDR1 and CDR2: SGHDT, YYEEEE. As DNA, the CDR3 is TGTGCCAGCAGCTTGATCGGACACAACCAAGAGACCCAGTACTTC. Amino acids: CASSLIGHNQETQYF.